Listed here is a single TCR beta chain. Its target is unknown. This record comes from a study of beta chain features in type 1 diabetes. Expressed TCRB transcripts were sequenced because the entire RNA isolate underwent reverse transcription. TCRdb's copy holds only in-frame clones and misses some; the assay was immunoSEQ multiplex PCR. The sample shows hundreds of thousands of clones, 9.3% of them seen only once. CD4+ naive, central memory, regulatory and stem cell-like memory cells were sorted via CD45RO/CCR7/CD25/CD127/CD95/CD27. Study conclusions and caveats: VDJ junctions from patients with type 1 diabetes contained fewer insertions and more deletions. People with Type 1 diabetes carried modestly yet significantly shorter TCRB CDR3s in all four CD4+ subsets.

This CDR3 contains 13 residues. Trimming removed 3 bases at V and 1 base at J, with 6 bases between. The V gene's germline CDR1 is KGHSH and CDR2 LQKENI. This rearrangement joins TRBV18 to TRBJ1-1; D gene unclear. This TCR was recovered from a man younger than 45 with type 1 diabetes. Sequencing used central memory CD4+ T cells from blood. The CDR3 coding sequence is TGTGCCAGCTCACCTAGCCAGAACACTGAAGCTTTCTTT. Amino acid sequence: CASSPSQNTEAFF.